The 5 T cell receptor beta chains listed next were all sequenced from one sample in a study of cytomegalovirus exposure and HLA in healthy donors (TCRdb year 2017). Library preparation was by the immunoSEQ multiplex PCR assay. The multiplex PCR relied on a mix of 60 forward primers for TCR Vbeta segments and 13 reverse primers for TCR Jbeta segments. Held by TCRdb, this immuneACCESS table contains in-frame sequences only and omits some clones. Under half of the omission traces to an unresolved V gene where checked; the cause of the rest is unknown. The sample contains 110,000 to 150,000 clones, 65% to 80% of them found a single time. Together, the top ten hold 1.5% to 2% of the sample. The specimen was PBMCs. Every receptor here comes from a woman between 40 and 55 years old in good health and CMV-seronegative.

The V call is TRBV2, the J call TRBJ2-2; D call uncertain. This CDR3 has 12 amino acids. Trimming pared 6 bases from V and 8 bases from J, leaving 10 bases between. The germline CDR1 and CDR2 sequences are SNHLY and FYNNEI. As DNA, the CDR3 is TGTGCCAGCAGCCGGCGGCCAGGGGAGCTGTTTTTT. Translation: CASSRRPGELFF.

This clone was counted once. V and J are TRBV10-3 and TRBJ1-4; weak D call: TRBD1 (5 bases). Germline CDR1 is ENHRY and CDR2 is SYGVKD. The CDR3 sequence is 14 residues long. Trimming cost V 6 bases and J 3 bases, with 11 bases left between them. CDR3 nucleotide sequence: TGTGCCATCAGGGCAGGGTCGGCTAATGAAAAACTGTTTTTT. Protein sequence: CAIRAGSANEKLFF.

V gene TRBV7-8 combines with J gene TRBJ1-3, with D maybe TRBD1 (5 bases). This CDR3 is built from 15 residues. Germline V lookup: CDR1 SGHVS, CDR2 FQNEAQ. Trimming removed 3 bases at V and 2 bases at J, with 11 bases between. In nucleotides, the CDR3 is TGTGCCAGCAGCTTCCCGCAGGGTCCTGGAAACACCATATATTTT. Its protein product is CASSFPQGPGNTIYF.

The rearrangement links TRBV5-7 to TRBJ1-6; TRBD1 is a possible D gene (5 bases). TRBV5-7 falls under the ORF class, with uncertain function. CDR3 size: 15 residues. The germline V and J ends were trimmed by 0 bases and 5 bases, with 9 bases remaining between them. This CDR3 reads CASSLAQGHNSPLHF. Here the CDR3 DNA reads TGTGCCAGCAGCTTGGCCCAGGGTCATAATTCACCCCTCCACTTT.

Only a few counts were recorded for this clone. The chain couples TRBV5-5 to TRBJ1-1; tentatively, D is TRBD1 (5 bases). Germline-derived CDR1 and CDR2 are SGHKS and YYEKEE (reference sequence). The ends were cut back, 0 bases at V and 0 bases at J, with 6 bases in the middle. This CDR3 comprises 14 residues. CDR3 sequence reads: CASSLEGLNTEAFF. CDR3 coding DNA: TGTGCCAGCAGCTTGGAGGGGTTGAACACTGAAGCTTTCTTT.